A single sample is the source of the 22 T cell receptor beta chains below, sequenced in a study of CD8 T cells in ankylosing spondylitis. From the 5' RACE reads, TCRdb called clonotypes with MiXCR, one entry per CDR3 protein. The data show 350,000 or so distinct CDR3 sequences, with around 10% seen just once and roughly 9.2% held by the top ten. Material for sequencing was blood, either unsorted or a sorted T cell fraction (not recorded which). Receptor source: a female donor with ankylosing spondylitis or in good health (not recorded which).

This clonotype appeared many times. CDR3 nucleotide sequence: TGTGCCATCAGTGAGTTGGAGAACACCGGGGAGCTGTTTTTT. This translates into CAISELENTGELFF. The J gene is TRBJ2-2, the V gene TRBV10-3; D gene unclear. CDR1 ENHRY and CDR2 SYGVKD come from the germline V gene. Trimming cost V 1 base and J 1 base, with 4 bases left between them. The CDR3 totals 14 residues.

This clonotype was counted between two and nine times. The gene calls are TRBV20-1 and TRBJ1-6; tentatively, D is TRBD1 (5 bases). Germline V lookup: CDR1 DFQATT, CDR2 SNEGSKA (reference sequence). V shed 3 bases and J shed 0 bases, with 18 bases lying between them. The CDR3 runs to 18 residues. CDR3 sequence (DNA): TGCAGTGCTAGTTGGGGCCTGGGCGTCGACTCCTATAATTCACCCCTCCACTTT. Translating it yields CSASWGLGVDSYNSPLHF.

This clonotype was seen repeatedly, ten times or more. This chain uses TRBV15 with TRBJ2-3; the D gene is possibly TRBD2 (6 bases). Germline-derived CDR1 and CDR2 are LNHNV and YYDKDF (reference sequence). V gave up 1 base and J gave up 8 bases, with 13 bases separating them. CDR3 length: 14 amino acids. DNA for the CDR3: TGTGCCACCAGCAGAGTATTCCTTAGCGGTACGCAGTATTTT. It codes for CATSRVFLSGTQYF.

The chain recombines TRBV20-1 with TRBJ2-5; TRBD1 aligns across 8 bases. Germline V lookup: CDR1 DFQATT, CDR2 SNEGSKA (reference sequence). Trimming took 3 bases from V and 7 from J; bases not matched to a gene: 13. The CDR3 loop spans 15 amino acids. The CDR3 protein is CSASGRQGIGGTQYF. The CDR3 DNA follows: TGCAGTGCTAGTGGCAGACAGGGGATCGGAGGGACCCAGTACTTC.

Here the CDR3 reads CTRRLSGLAGGRGQGEQFF. CDR3 nucleotide sequence: TGTACCCGCAGACTTTCCGGACTAGCGGGGGGGCGAGGTCAAGGTGAGCAGTTCTTC. The V gene is TRBV12-3 or TRBV12-4, the J gene TRBJ2-1; 15 bases align to TRBD2. CDR3 length: 19 residues.

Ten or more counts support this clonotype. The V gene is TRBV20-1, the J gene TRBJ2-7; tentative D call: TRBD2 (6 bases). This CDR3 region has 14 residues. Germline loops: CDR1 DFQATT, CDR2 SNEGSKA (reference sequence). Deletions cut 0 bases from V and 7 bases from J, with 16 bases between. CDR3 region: CSARDRGGPLEQYF. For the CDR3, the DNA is TGCAGTGCTAGAGATCGGGGAGGTCCTCTGGAGCAGTACTTC.

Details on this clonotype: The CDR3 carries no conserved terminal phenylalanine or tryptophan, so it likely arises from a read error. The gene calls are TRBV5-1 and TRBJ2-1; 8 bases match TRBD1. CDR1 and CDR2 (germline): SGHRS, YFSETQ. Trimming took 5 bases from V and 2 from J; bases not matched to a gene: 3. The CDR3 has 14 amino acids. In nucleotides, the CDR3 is TGCGCCAGCAGGCAGGGGGCCCCCTACAATGAGCAGTTCTTA. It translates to CASRQGAPYNEQFL.

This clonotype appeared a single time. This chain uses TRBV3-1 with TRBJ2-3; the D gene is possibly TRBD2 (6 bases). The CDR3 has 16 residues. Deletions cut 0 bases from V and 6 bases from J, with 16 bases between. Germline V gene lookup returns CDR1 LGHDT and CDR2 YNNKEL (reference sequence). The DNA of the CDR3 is TGTGCCAGCAGCCAAGAGGGACTTCCAGGCGCGGATACGCAGTATTTT. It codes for CASSQEGLPGADTQYF.

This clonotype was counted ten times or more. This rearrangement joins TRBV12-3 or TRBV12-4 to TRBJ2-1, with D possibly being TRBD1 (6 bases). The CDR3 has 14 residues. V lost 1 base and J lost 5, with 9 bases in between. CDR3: CASSLGQVNNEQFF. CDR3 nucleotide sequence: TGTGCCAGCAGTTTAGGACAGGTTAACAATGAGCAGTTCTTC.

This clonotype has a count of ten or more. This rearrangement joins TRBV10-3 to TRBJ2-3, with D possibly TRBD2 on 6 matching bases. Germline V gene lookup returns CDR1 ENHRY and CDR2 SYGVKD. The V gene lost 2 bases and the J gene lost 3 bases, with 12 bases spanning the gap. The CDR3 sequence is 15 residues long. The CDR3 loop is CAISEARLGTDTQYF. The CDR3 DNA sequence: TGTGCCATCAGTGAGGCGAGACTAGGAACAGATACGCAGTATTTT.

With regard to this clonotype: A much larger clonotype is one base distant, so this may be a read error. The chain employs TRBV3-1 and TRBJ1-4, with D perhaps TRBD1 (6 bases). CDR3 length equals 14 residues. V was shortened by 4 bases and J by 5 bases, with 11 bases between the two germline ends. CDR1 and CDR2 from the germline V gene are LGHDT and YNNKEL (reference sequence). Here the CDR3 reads CASSLRTANEKLFF. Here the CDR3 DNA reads TGTGCCAGCAGCCTAAGGACAGCAAATGAAAAACTGTTTTTT.

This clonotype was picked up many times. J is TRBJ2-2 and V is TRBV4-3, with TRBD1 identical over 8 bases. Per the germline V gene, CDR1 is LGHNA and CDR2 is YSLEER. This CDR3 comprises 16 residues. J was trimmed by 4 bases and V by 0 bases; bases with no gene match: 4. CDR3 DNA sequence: TGCGCCAGCAGCCAAGATTACAGGGGGGTCACCGGGGAGCTGTTTTTT. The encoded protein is CASSQDYRGVTGELFF.

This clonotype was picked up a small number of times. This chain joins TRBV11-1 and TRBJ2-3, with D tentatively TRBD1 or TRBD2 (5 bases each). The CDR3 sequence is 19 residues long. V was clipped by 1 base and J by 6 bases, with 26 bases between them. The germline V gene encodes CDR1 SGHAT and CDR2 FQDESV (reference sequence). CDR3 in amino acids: CASSLGLRDPPARRDTQYF. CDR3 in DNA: TGTGCCAGCAGCTTAGGTTTAAGGGACCCGCCAGCCAGAAGGGATACGCAGTATTTT.

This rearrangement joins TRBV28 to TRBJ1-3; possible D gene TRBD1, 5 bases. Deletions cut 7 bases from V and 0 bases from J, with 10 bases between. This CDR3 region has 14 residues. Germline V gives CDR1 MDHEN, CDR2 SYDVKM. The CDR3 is CASTNQGSGNTIYF. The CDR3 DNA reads TGTGCCAGCACAAATCAGGGCTCTGGAAACACCATATATTTT. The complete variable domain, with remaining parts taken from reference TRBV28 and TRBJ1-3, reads DVKVTQSSRYLVKRTGEKVFLECVQDMDHENMFWYRQDPGLGLRLIYFSYDVKMKEKGDIPEGYSVSREKKERFSLILESASTNQTSMYLCASTNQGSGNTIYFGEGSWLTVV.

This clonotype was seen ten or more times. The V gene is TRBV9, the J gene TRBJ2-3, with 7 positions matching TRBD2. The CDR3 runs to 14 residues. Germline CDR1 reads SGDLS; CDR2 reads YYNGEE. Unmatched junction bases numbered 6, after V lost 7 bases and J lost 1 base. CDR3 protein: CASDRGGGTDTQYF. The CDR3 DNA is TGTGCCAGCGACCGGGGAGGGGGCACAGATACGCAGTATTTT.

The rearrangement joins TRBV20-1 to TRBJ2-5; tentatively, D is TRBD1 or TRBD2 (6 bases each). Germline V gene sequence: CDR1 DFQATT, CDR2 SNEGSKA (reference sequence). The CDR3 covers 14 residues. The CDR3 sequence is CSKSPGAIQETQYF. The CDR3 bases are TGCTCTAAGTCTCCGGGGGCCATACAAGAGACCCAGTACTTC.

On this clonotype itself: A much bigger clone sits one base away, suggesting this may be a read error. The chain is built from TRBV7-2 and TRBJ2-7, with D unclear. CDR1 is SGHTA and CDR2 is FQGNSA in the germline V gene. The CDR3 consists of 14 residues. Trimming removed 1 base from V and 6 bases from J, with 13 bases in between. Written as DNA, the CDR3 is TGTGCCAGCAGCTTAGAAAGGGCCAAGTTCGAGCAGTACTTC. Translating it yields CASSLERAKFEQYF.

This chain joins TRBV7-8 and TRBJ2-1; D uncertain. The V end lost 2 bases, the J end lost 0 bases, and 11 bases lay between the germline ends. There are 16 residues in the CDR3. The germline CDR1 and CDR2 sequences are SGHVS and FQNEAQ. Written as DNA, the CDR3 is TGTGCCAGCAGCTTATTTGAGAGTATCTCCTACAATGAGCAGTTCTTC. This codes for CASSLFESISYNEQFF.

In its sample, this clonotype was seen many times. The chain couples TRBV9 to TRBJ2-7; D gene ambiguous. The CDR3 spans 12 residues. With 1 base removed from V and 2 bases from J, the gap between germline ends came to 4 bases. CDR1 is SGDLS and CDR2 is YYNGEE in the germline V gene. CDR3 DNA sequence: TGTGCCAGCAGCGTAAGGGCCTACGAGCAGTACTTC. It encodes CASSVRAYEQYF.

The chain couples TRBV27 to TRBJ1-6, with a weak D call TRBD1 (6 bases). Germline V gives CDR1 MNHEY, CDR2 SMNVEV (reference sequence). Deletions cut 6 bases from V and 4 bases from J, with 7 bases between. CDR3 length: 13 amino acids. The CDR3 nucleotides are TGTGCCAGCAGACAGGGTTATAATTCACCCCTCCACTTT. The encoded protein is CASRQGYNSPLHF.

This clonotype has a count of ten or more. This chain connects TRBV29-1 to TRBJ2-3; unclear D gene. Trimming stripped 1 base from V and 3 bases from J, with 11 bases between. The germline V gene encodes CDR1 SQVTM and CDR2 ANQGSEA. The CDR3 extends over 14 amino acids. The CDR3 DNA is TGCAGCGTTGAAGTGGTCCTAAGGACAGATACGCAGTATTTT. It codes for CSVEVVLRTDTQYF.

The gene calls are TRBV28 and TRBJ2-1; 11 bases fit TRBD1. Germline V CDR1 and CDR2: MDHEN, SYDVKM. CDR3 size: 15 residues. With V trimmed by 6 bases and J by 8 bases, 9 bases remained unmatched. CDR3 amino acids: CASSNLGQGDDEQFF. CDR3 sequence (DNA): TGTGCCAGCAGCAACTTGGGACAGGGGGACGATGAGCAGTTCTTC. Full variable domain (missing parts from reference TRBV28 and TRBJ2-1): DVKVTQSSRYLVKRTGEKVFLECVQDMDHENMFWYRQDPGLGLRLIYFSYDVKMKEKGDIPEGYSVSREKKERFSLILESASTNQTSMYLCASSNLGQGDDEQFFGPGTRLTVL.